The source of this T cell receptor beta chain is a study of cytomegalovirus exposure and HLA in healthy donors (dated by TCRdb to about 2017). Broadly, across the study: An earlier analysis of 587 of the donors reported about 260 Gb of sequence data and 117 million unique TCR beta sequences obtained from 180 million or so T cells. The study was designed to test whether signatures of past pathogen exposure could be identified by cataloging public T cell receptors. The later analysis used no new phenotypic data to find candidate immune exposures, relying instead on TCR beta sequences and their occurrence across donors. Using immunosequencing, the study profiled T cell repertoires from 666 subjects and related those repertoires to cytomegalovirus serostatus. Genome-wide SNP genotypes for about three fifths of the roughly 670 donors were used in a later genetic analysis, which treated that subset as a discovery cohort. To predict cytomegalovirus infection status, the study combined high-throughput TCR immunosequencing, statistical association of individual TCRs with disease status, and machine learning. Among the approximately 430 genotyped donors, about 83% belonged to the genetic ancestry cluster associated with self-reported Caucasian donors. HLA typing covered class I and class II loci at four-digit resolution. Typing coverage differed by locus: A, B, C, DRB1 and DQB1 were typed in about 629-640 donors, DQA1 in roughly 510, DPA1 in over 600, and DPB1 in 472. In an earlier analysis of 587 of the donors, high-throughput TCR beta sequencing was used to judge whether each TCR beta V gene segment behaved as functional or pseudogenic. Alongside the repertoire data, information on donor age, sex, ethnicity and CMV serostatus was compiled. An early release covering roughly 580 HLA-typed donors comprised approximately 290 gigabases of sequencing data and around 80 million unique TCR sequences. In a later analysis, previously published TCR beta repertoires from 670 or so donors were re-analyzed and high-resolution HLA genotyping was added so that TCR occurrence patterns could be studied. All discovery cohort repertoires had been generated using a single sequencing platform. Among a few hundred genotyped donors of the cohort, an average of around 240,000 unique TCR beta nucleotide sequences were sequenced per donor, around 20% of them non-productive. In addition to the first cohort of 666 subjects, a separate validation cohort of under 150 different subjects was used. Five DR-DQ haplotypes were treated as single units for association and clustering because of strong linkage in the cohort. The investigation overall reported the following: Linkage disequilibrium might explain the correlated functional status among segregating V segments, but an unknown experimental factor could not be ruled out. A later analysis found that HLA-associated TCR beta chains were more clonally expanded and had lower generation probabilities than equally common non-associated chains. An earlier analysis of approximately 600 of the donors showed that most TCR beta V segments appeared in productive rearrangements either about 87% or about 30% of the time, which broadly matched IMGT annotations. Presence/absence analyses assumed roughly uniform sequencing depth across donors, an assumption that may not hold. A further reported finding was that TCR beta sequences accurately predicted the HLA-A and HLA-B alleles for most subjects in the first cohort. In a later analysis, the rate of TCR association differed among HLA loci, with DRB1 alleles having the most associated TCRs and HLA-C alleles having the fewest. According to a later genetic analysis, donors in an Asian-associated ancestry cluster had fewer N-insertions in productive TCRs than the approximately 670-donor mean. It was suggested by the authors that the approach could potentially be generalized to other disease states and immunological phenotypes. Cytomegalovirus status was reported to be diagnosed by the classifier with high specificity and sensitivity in both the original and validation cohorts. For the cohort, immune exposure information was limited to CMV serostatus. In a later analysis, some 18,000 TCR beta sequences were associated with specific HLA alleles at a false discovery rate of 0.05. Because counts were too low, approximately 18 rarely observed V segments, including chromosome 9 orphons, were excluded from the earlier analysis of a few hundred of the donors. V-gene and J-gene trimming of TCR beta chains was associated with a missense DCLRE1C variant in a later genetic analysis, and the association was replicated in an independent cohort. Only TCR beta chains were sequenced in this cohort, and the absence of alpha or paired-chain data limited detectable features. Because some donors lacked HLA typing at each locus, the association tests relied only on the typed subset. Assigning TCR associations to individual alleles was difficult when HLA alleles, especially DR and DQ, strongly co-occurred. Most TCR sequences were seen in very few donors, while some public TCRs were found in many individuals. Several of the top co-occurrence clusters appeared to be linked to parvovirus B19, influenza, CMV and Epstein-Barr virus, according to a later analysis. Some IMGT-functional V segments, including TRBV6-2 and TRBV6-3, could not be distinguished by the 87-base-pair reads and were therefore excluded. The study listed 164 TCR beta chains as associated with cytomegalovirus. A few of the identified cytomegalovirus-associated TCR beta chains were confirmed in vitro to be specific for cytomegalovirus antigens. The sequencing pipeline was judged likely to have produced a cluster of highly shared sequence variants as a technical artifact. Most CMV-associated TCR beta chains appeared to be HLA-restricted in a later analysis, and the HLA associations seemed to be driven largely by CMV exposure.

Reading the germline V gene gives CDR1 SGDLS and CDR2 YYNGEE. V gives up 4 bases and J gives up 0 bases, and the segment between their germline ends measures 13 bases. From the cysteine through the phenylalanine, the CDR3 covers 15 amino acids. CDR3 DNA only is kept here, 45 bases in frame from base 1. Libraries were made using the immunoSEQ multiplex PCR assay. The multiplex PCR relied on a mix of 60 forward primers for TCR Vbeta segments and 13 reverse primers for TCR Jbeta segments. A multiplex PCR assay on genomic DNA amplified the CDR3 region of rearranged TCR beta genes. The Illumina HiSeq System was used to sequence the amplified TCR beta libraries as 87-base-pair reads. Processing in the source paper ran as follows. A later analysis counted some 74 million unique TCR beta chains across the 650 to 800 repertoires, and 9 million to 14 million of these chains were shared by at least two donors. To remove PCR and sequencing errors, raw reads were error-corrected and collapsed into unique sequences using a nearest-neighbor algorithm that merged closely related sequences. CDR3 sequences were aligned to IMGT reference sequences to assign V, D and J gene segments. For a sequence to be retained, a match of at least six nucleotides to both a V gene segment and a J gene segment was required. A rearrangement was called productive if the CDR3 had no stop codons and remained in frame with V and J, and every other rearrangement was called non-productive. CDR3 was defined by IMGT convention, running from the second conserved V-encoded cysteine to the conserved J-encoded phenylalanine. The earlier analysis of approximately 590 of the donors excluded any sequence lacking an unambiguous match to a single V gene segment. An earlier analysis of 587 of the donors classified V segments as functional when productive rearrangements were above 56.7% and as segregating when the standard deviation between donors was above 5%. A statistical classification framework was developed to diagnose cytomegalovirus status using the catalog of TCR beta chain sequences. In a later analysis, TCR nucleotide sequences were compared against IMGT/GENE-DB human TR gene sequences so that V and J genes could be assigned. A later analysis assigned CDR3 sequences and most-parsimonious VDJ recombination scenarios with the TCRdist pipeline. In a later analysis, each TCR beta chain was defined by its CDR3 amino acid sequence together with its V-gene family, and reads without a unique V-gene family were excluded. A later analysis removed roughly 590 highly shared, low-generation-probability nucleotide sequences to deal with suspected cross-contamination and a sequencing artifact. A later analysis calculated a clonal expansion index for each public chain from normalized within-repertoire ranks of inferred template counts. In a later analysis, generation probabilities were computed with a VDJ recombination model fitted to out-of-frame rearrangements, and the resulting probabilities were checked against IGoR. A later analysis scored TCR-TCR, TCR-HLA and TCR-CMV co-occurrence with hypergeometric tests, applying a repertoire-size bias correction to TCR pairs. False discovery rates were estimated in a later analysis by permuting HLA or CMV assignments 20 times. In a later analysis, co-occurring TCRs were grouped using DBSCAN, with TCRdist sequence similarity added in when clustering inside HLA-allele-positive subsets. Repertoires with fewer than 30,000 or more than 120,000 public chains were left out of co-occurrence clustering, as were five repertoires with anomalous nucleotide sharing. The table comes from immuneACCESS by way of TCRdb, which keeps in-frame sequences with V and J called. Part of the clones is missing from these tables; in studies checked, under half for an unresolved V gene and the rest for unknown reasons. V and J calls and clone size are copied from that table; D and trimming were computed from the DNA. Recorded for this sample are 65,000 to 100,000 clones; nearly 80% of them occurred a single time. Roughly 6% of the sample is in the top ten clones.

A word on this clone: It lacks a known antigen. The record has no base qualities; no much larger clone is one base away.

The cohort was made up of approximately 670 healthy bone marrow donors. At the time of sampling, every cohort member was nominally healthy, though immune exposures that went unrecorded were likely present. The donor was CMV seronegative and was included in the group of 352 seronegative cohort members. A peripheral blood sample was provided by each donor, and peripheral blood mononuclear cells were used for TCR beta sequencing. The Qiagen DNeasy Blood Extraction Kit was used to extract genomic DNA from the blood cell samples. Here the chain combines TRBV9 and TRBJ2-5, with a tentative D gene TRBD2 over 6 matching bases. Sequencing was performed on PBMCs. This sequence originates from a female donor in good health and CMV-seronegative. The CDR3 is CASSRGSQNQETQYF. The DNA sequence follows: TGTGCCAGCAGCCGGGGGTCCCAGAACCAAGAGACCCAGTACTTC. Joined to the reference TRBV9 and TRBJ2-5 proteins, this CDR3 gives the full variable domain: DSGVTQTPKHLITATGQRVTLRCSPRSGDLSVYWYQQSLDQGLQFLIQYYNGEERAKGNILERFSAQQFPDLHSELNLSSLELGDSALYFCASSRGSQNQETQYFGPGTRLLVL.